The 10 T cell receptor beta chains in this list originate from one sample, sequenced in a study of shared clonotypes between healthy human individuals. Repertoires were generated with immunoSEQ multiplex PCR, while TCRdb's copy carries only in-frame clones and drops some. This sample has about 2.4 million clones; more than 90% occur once, and the top ten carry around 0.14%. The sequencing input was naive CD4+ T cells sorted from blood. Subset noted: CD45RA+ positively selected. Receptors originate from a man aged 18 to 29 in good health.

For the CDR3, the DNA is TGTGCCAGCACAGGGGGTAGAGATCAGCCCCAGCATTTT. Protein: CASTGGRDQPQHF. The chain combines TRBV25-1 with TRBJ1-5; 7 bases agree with TRBD1. This CDR3 contains 13 residues. Germline CDR1 MGHDK, CDR2 SYGVNS. Unmatched junction bases numbered 5, after V lost 7 bases and J lost 5 bases.

V is TRBV10-3 and J is TRBJ2-1; 8 bases map to TRBD2. From germline, CDR1 is ENHRY and CDR2 SYGVKD. This CDR3 is 12 amino acids long. Trimming took 5 bases from V and 9 from J; bases not matched to a gene: 3. The CDR3 DNA follows: TGTGCCATCAGTAGCCTAGCGGGTGAGCAGTTCTTC. It translates to CAISSLAGEQFF.

The chain links TRBV4-3 to TRBJ2-2; the D is unclear. Germline V gene lookup returns CDR1 LGHNA and CDR2 YSLEER. The CDR3 loop spans 14 amino acids. V lost 0 bases and J 5 bases, leaving 7 bases between the germline ends. As DNA, the CDR3 is TGCGCCAGCAGCCAAGAGGTCTGGACCGGGGAGCTGTTTTTT. This codes for CASSQEVWTGELFF.

The chain combines TRBV6-6 with TRBJ2-2; D may be TRBD2 (6 bases). The CDR3 consists of 15 residues. Germline V lookup: CDR1 MNHNY, CDR2 SVGAGI (reference sequence). The ends were cut back, 5 bases at V and 0 bases at J, with 10 bases in the middle. The CDR3 loop reads CASSLGGANTGELFF. The CDR3 DNA sequence: TGTGCCAGCAGTCTCGGGGGAGCGAACACCGGGGAGCTGTTTTTT.

This clone came up a few times. The gene calls are TRBV30 and TRBJ1-3; 7 bases match TRBD1. CDR1 is GTSNPN and CDR2 is SVGIG in the germline V gene (reference sequence). The CDR3 runs 15 residues. V dropped 7 bases and J dropped 0; count of bases not matched to a gene: 9. In DNA, the CDR3 is TGTGCCTTAACCAGGGGGACTATCTCTGGAAACACCATATATTTT. Translation: CALTRGTISGNTIYF.

J is TRBJ1-3 and V is TRBV10-3; 8 nucleotides agree with TRBD1. In germline, CDR1 is ENHRY, CDR2 SYGVKD. The CDR3 contains 14 residues. V lost 8 bases, J lost 3 bases, and 6 bases stayed unmatched. DNA of the CDR3: TGTGCCATCGGTTTCGACAGGGGTGGAAACACCATATATTTT. Translated: CAIGFDRGGNTIYF.

Of note for this clone: Other DNA sequences in the same sample also yield this CDR3. V is TRBV18 and J is TRBJ2-2; D not resolved. The V gene lost 3 bases and the J gene lost 1 base, with 3 bases spanning the gap. Germline CDR1 reads KGHSH; CDR2 reads LQKENI. CDR3 length equals 13 residues. CDR3 residues: CASSPGNTGELFF. The CDR3 bases are TGTGCCAGCTCACCGGGGAACACCGGGGAGCTGTTTTTT.

This chain links TRBV27 with TRBJ2-7; 7 bases are shared with TRBD1. Trimming removed 3 bases from V and 3 bases from J; junction bases left unmatched: 2. Germline V gene data show CDR1 as MNHEY and CDR2 as SMNVEV (reference sequence). CDR3 length: 13 amino acids. This CDR3 reads CASSFTGDYEQYF. The CDR3 nucleotides are TGTGCCAGCAGTTTTACAGGGGACTACGAGCAGTACTTC.

The V and J genes are TRBV6-1 and TRBJ1-2, with unresolved D. The ends were cut back, 7 bases at V and 4 bases at J, with 16 bases in the middle. Germline lookup yields CDR1 MNHNS and CDR2 SASEGT. CDR3 length: 14 residues. The CDR3 is CASMNNQVTYGYTF. The CDR3 DNA reads as TGTGCCAGCATGAACAATCAGGTGACCTATGGCTACACCTTC.

The genes are TRBV5-6 and TRBJ1-2, with D perhaps TRBD1 (5 bases). With 0 bases removed from V and 2 bases from J, the gap between germline ends came to 11 bases. Germline CDR1 is SGHDT and CDR2 is YYEEEE. This CDR3 spans 15 amino acids. The CDR3 here is CASSLAGTLNYGYTF. The CDR3 nucleotides read TGTGCCAGCAGCTTGGCCGGGACTCTAAACTATGGCTACACCTTC. The entire variable domain, with the rest obtained from reference TRBV5-6 and TRBJ1-2, is as follows: DAGVTQSPTHLIKTRGQQVTLRCSPKSGHDTVSWYQQALGQGPQFIFQYYEEEERQRGNFPDRFSGHQFPNYSSELNVNALLLGDSALYLCASSLAGTLNYGYTFGSGTRLTVV.